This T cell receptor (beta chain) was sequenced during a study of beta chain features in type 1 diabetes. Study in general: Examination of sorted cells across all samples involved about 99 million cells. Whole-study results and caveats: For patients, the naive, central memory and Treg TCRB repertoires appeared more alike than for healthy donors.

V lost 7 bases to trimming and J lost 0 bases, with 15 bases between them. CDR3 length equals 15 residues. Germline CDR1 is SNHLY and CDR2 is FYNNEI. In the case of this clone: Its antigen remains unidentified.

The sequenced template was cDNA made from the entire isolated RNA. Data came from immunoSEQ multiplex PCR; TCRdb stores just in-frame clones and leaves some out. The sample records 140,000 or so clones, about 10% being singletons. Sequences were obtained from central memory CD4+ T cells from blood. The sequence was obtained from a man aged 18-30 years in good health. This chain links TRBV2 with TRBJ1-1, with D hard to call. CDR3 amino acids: CASTKNQALNTEAFF. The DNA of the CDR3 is TGTGCCAGCACCAAGAATCAGGCTTTGAACACTGAAGCTTTCTTT.